The next 16 T cell receptor beta chains were all read from a single sample in a study of regulatory T cells in long-lasting Graves disease. HTBI primers from iRepertoire and Arm-PCR of CDR3 regions yielded the TCR beta libraries. TCRdb analysed the multiplex PCR reads with MiXCR anew, one entry per CDR3 protein. The sample consists of more than 300,000 distinct CDR3 sequences, more than 20% of them appearing once. Time point noted: persistent/refractory GD, antithyroid drugs over 5 years with positive TRAb. With RNA extracted from PBMCs as input, the TCR library was made. The source material was peripheral blood mononuclear cells (PBMCs), sampled when the disease was refractory, from a patient treated with antithyroid drugs. The receptors here all came from a woman between 35 and 50 years old with Graves disease.

In its sample, this clonotype was seen many times. The CDR3 DNA reads as TGTGCCAGCAGCCAAGATTTGGTGGATCAGCCCCAGCATTTT. Its protein product is CASSQDLVDQPQHF. The gene calls are TRBV3-1 and TRBJ1-5, with D hard to call. Germline V gene lookup returns CDR1 LGHDT and CDR2 YNNKEL (reference sequence). The CDR3 extends over 14 amino acids. Trimming cost V 0 bases and J 5 bases, with 8 bases left between them. Filled out from reference TRBV3-1 and TRBJ1-5, the complete variable domain reads DTAVSQTPKYLVTQMGNDKSIKCEQNLGHDTMYWYKQDSKKFLKIMFSYNNKELIINETVPNRFSPKSPDKAHLNLHINSLELGDSAVYFCASSQDLVDQPQHFGDGTRLSIL.

There are many counts of this clonotype. The chain employs TRBV28 and TRBJ2-7, with D perhaps matching TRBD1 (6 bases). The CDR3 consists of 14 residues. CDR1 and CDR2 (germline): MDHEN, SYDVKM. The V end lost 3 bases, the J end lost 6 bases, and 15 bases lay between the germline ends. The CDR3 DNA reads TGTGCCAGCAGTTTTGCAGGGGTTTTGCGCGAGCAGTACTTC. Residues: CASSFAGVLREQYF. Complete variable domain (other parts from reference TRBV28 and TRBJ2-7): DVKVTQSSRYLVKRTGEKVFLECVQDMDHENMFWYRQDPGLGLRLIYFSYDVKMKEKGDIPEGYSVSREKKERFSLILESASTNQTSMYLCASSFAGVLREQYFGPGTRLTVT.

This clonotype was seen a few times. This chain joins TRBV3-1 and TRBJ2-1, with 9 bases identical to TRBD2. This CDR3 is built from 16 residues. Germline assignment: CDR1 LGHDT and CDR2 YNNKEL (reference sequence). V shed 3 bases, J shed 8 bases, and the junction held 11 bases outside the gene matches. As DNA, the CDR3 is TGTGCCAGCAGCCAGCTCCAGGCGGGAGGGCCGGATGAGCAGTTCTTC. Translating gives CASSQLQAGGPDEQFF.

This clonotype showed up just a few times. V usage is TRBV12-3 or TRBV12-4 and J usage is TRBJ2-1; 8 nucleotides line up with TRBD1. J lost 4 bases, V lost 6 bases, and 8 bases had no gene match. The CDR3 contains 15 residues. The CDR3 sequence is CASSGQGEGYNEQFF. The DNA of the CDR3 is TGTGCCAGCAGCGGACAGGGCGAAGGATACAATGAGCAGTTCTTC.

This clonotype was counted a few times. V gene TRBV28 combines with J gene TRBJ1-5; D not certain. V lost 4 bases to trimming and J lost 1 base, with 8 bases between them. The CDR3 consists of 14 residues. Germline assignment: CDR1 MDHEN and CDR2 SYDVKM. The CDR3 DNA reads as TGTGCCAGCAGTTGGAGAGGAAGCAATCAGCCCCAGCATTTT. It is translated as CASSWRGSNQPQHF.

The CDR3 sequence: CSARDHLAGSYEQYF. The CDR3 DNA is TGCAGTGCTAGAGATCACCTAGCGGGTTCCTACGAGCAGTACTTC. The chain is built from TRBV20-1 and TRBJ2-7; 8 nucleotides line up with TRBD2. Germline CDR1 and CDR2: DFQATT and SNEGSKA (reference sequence). Germline trimming cut 0 bases from V and 1 base from J; bases unmatched to any gene: 5. The CDR3 contains 15 residues.

V is TRBV30 and J is TRBJ1-1, with TRBD1 identical over 10 bases. CDR1 is GTSNPN, CDR2 SVGIG, per germline (reference sequence). This CDR3 is 13 amino acids long. The trim removed 7 bases at V and 4 bases at J, leaving 6 bases unmatched. Here the CDR3 DNA reads TGTGCCTTAGATGGGACAGGGGTCACTGAAGCTTTCTTT. The encoded protein is CALDGTGVTEAFF. The full variable domain, its missing parts supplied by reference TRBV30 and TRBJ1-1, is SQTIHQWPATLVQPVGSPLSLECTVEGTSNPNLYWYRQAAGRGLQLLFYSVGIGQISSEVPQNLSASRPQDRQFILSSKKLLLSDSGFYLCALDGTGVTEAFFGQGTRLTVV.

The rearrangement joins TRBV19 to TRBJ2-7; 8 nucleotides match TRBD1. Trimming at V came to 1 base and at J to 2 bases, leaving 4 bases not matched to a gene. Germline V CDR1 and CDR2: LNHDA, SQIVND (reference sequence). The CDR3 length is 15 residues. The CDR3 nucleotides read TGTGCCAGTAGTATAGGAGGGACAGGAGCCTACGAGCAGTACTTC. Its protein is CASSIGGTGAYEQYF. The variable domain in full, completed from reference TRBV19 and TRBJ2-7, reads DGGITQSPKYLFRKEGQNVTLSCEQNLNHDAMYWYRQDPGQGLRLIYYSQIVNDFQKGDIAEGYSVSREKKESFPLTVTSAQKNPTAFYLCASSIGGTGAYEQYFGPGTRLTVT.

V gene TRBV7-2 combines with J gene TRBJ2-3; no firm D call. Germline V gives CDR1 SGHTA, CDR2 FQGNSA. The V gene lost 2 bases and the J gene lost 1 base, with 13 bases spanning the gap. This CDR3 has 16 residues. CDR3 in DNA: TGTGCCAGCAGCTTACTCGGCTTTGGGGGCACAGATACGCAGTATTTT. Residues: CASSLLGFGGTDTQYF.

This clonotype appeared many times. CDR3 in amino acids: CASSGWTGGANQPQHF. CDR3 coding DNA: TGTGCCAGCAGTGGATGGACAGGGGGCGCGAATCAGCCCCAGCATTTT. The rearrangement joins TRBV28 to TRBJ1-5; TRBD1 matches 11 bases. The CDR3 has 16 amino acids. The V gene end was trimmed by 5 bases and the J gene end by 4 bases; junction bases not matched to a gene: 7. Germline V gene lookup returns CDR1 MDHEN and CDR2 SYDVKM.

The chain combines TRBV4-1 with TRBJ2-4; D remains ambiguous. Trimming took 4 bases from V and 8 from J, leaving 12 bases between them. In germline, CDR1 is MGHRA, CDR2 YSYEKL. The CDR3 runs 13 residues. Written as DNA, the CDR3 is TGCGCCAGCAGCCCCCGGAGTGGGGACATTCAGTACTTC. This codes for CASSPRSGDIQYF.

The table lists this clonotype with a count of one. The chain links TRBV3-1 to TRBJ2-2; D call uncertain. Per germline, CDR1 LGHDT and CDR2 YNNKEL (reference sequence). V was pared by 7 bases and J by 5 bases, with 17 bases between. This CDR3 has 15 amino acids. In DNA form, the CDR3 reads TGTGCCAGCAAACCAGGATCGAGGAGAACCGGGGAGCTGTTTTTT. It encodes CASKPGSRRTGELFF.

This chain links TRBV14 with TRBJ1-1; D gene unclear. This CDR3 comprises 15 residues. Germline V gives CDR1 SGHDN, CDR2 FVKESK. The germline V and J ends were trimmed by 3 bases and 5 bases, with 16 bases remaining between them. The CDR3 spells CASSHEIGPWTEAFF. CDR3 sequence (DNA): TGTGCCAGCAGCCACGAAATTGGTCCGTGGACTGAAGCTTTCTTT.

CDR3 coding DNA: TGCAGCGCCCGGGACAACCCCGTGAGGAATGAGCAGTTCTTC. Its translation: CSARDNPVRNEQFF. The chain is built from TRBV29-1 and TRBJ2-1; D possibly corresponds to TRBD1 (6 bases). V shed 7 bases and J shed 7 bases, with 20 bases lying between them. The CDR3 consists of 14 residues. Germline-derived CDR1 and CDR2 are SQVTM and ANQGSEA.

The rearrangement uses TRBV4-1 and TRBJ2-4, with TRBD2 identical over 14 bases. Unmatched junction bases numbered 10, after V lost 1 base and J lost 2 bases. The CDR3 consists of 20 residues. Germline V gives CDR1 MGHRA, CDR2 YSYEKL. The chain's CDR3 is CASSQVVGLAGVVSKNIQYF. DNA of the CDR3: TGCGCCAGCAGCCAAGTCGTGGGACTAGCGGGAGTCGTGTCCAAAAACATTCAGTACTTC.

In this sample, this clonotype turned up a few times. This rearrangement joins TRBV20-1 to TRBJ2-3, with 8 bases aligning to TRBD2. Trimming at V came to 4 bases and at J to 1 base, leaving 1 base not matched to a gene. The CDR3 extends over 13 amino acids. Germline V lookup: CDR1 DFQATT, CDR2 SNEGSKA (reference sequence). DNA for the CDR3: TGCAGTGCTATACTAGCGGGCACAGATACGCAGTATTTT. This gives the protein CSAILAGTDTQYF.